These 14 T cell receptor beta chains were all obtained from the same sample, sequenced in a study of T cells in Graves' hyperthyroidism and ophthalmopathy. Researchers took RNA transcripts and amplified the TCR beta CDR3 regions from them. During a first-round RT-PCR of the TCR CDR3, the HTBI primer set was used. MiXCR, run by TCRdb on the multiplex PCR reads, gives a single entry per CDR3 protein. Among 500,000 to 750,000 distinct CDR3 sequences listed, 14% were seen once. The sample was blood. Receptors originate from a woman aged 18-29 years with Graves' ophthalmopathy.

This clonotype was seen ten or more times. This chain joins TRBV7-3 and TRBJ1-6, with D possibly being TRBD1 (5 bases). This CDR3 has 15 residues. V shed 0 bases and J shed 10 bases, with 13 bases lying between them. Germline V gene lookup returns CDR1 SGHTA and CDR2 FQGTGA. The CDR3 loop reads CASSLTGPGGSPLHF. Here the CDR3 DNA reads TGTGCCAGCAGCTTAACGGGACCTGGTGGGTCACCCCTCCACTTT.

This clonotype was recorded many times. The chain is built from TRBV7-8 and TRBJ1-2, with no clear D. This CDR3 spans 13 amino acids. The V end was cut by 3 bases, the J end by 2 bases, with 7 bases between. Germline loops: CDR1 SGHVS, CDR2 FQNEAQ. The CDR3 loop is CASSFPDNYGYTF. CDR3 DNA: TGTGCCAGCAGCTTCCCGGACAACTATGGCTACACCTTC.

This clonotype was seen repeatedly, ten times or more. The chain recombines TRBV30 with TRBJ1-3; D is unclear. The CDR3 totals 13 residues. Trimming cost V 2 bases and J 1 base, with 6 bases left between them. Germline lookup yields CDR1 GTSNPN and CDR2 SVGIG (reference sequence). The CDR3 DNA reads as TGTGCCTGGAGTTACAGTTCTGGAAACACCATATATTTT. Amino acid sequence: CAWSYSSGNTIYF.

Remarks on this clonotype: This may arise from a read error, as a much more abundant clone is one base away. V usage is TRBV12-3 or TRBV12-4 and J usage is TRBJ2-3, with 11 bases matching TRBD2. The CDR3 totals 15 residues. V lost 6 bases and J lost 7; bases outside the gene matches: 9. The CDR3 protein is CASSISGGGPYTQYF. The CDR3 coding sequence is TGTGCCAGCAGCATTAGCGGGGGGGGGCCATATACGCAGTATTTT.

This clonotype was detected ten times or more. The J gene is TRBJ2-7, the V gene TRBV20-1; D is possibly TRBD1 (6 bases). The CDR3 sequence is 16 residues long. Trimming removed 6 bases at V and 1 base at J, with 22 bases between. The germline V gene encodes CDR1 DFQATT and CDR2 SNEGSKA (reference sequence). The CDR3 sequence is CSALTGTQAWSYEQYF. The CDR3 region has the DNA TGCAGTGCGCTAACCGGGACACAGGCTTGGTCCTACGAGCAGTACTTC.

This clonotype has at least ten counts. The chain combines TRBV28 with TRBJ2-5; D gene unclear. This CDR3 spans 14 amino acids. Germline lookup yields CDR1 MDHEN and CDR2 SYDVKM. Trimming cost V 7 bases and J 7 bases, with 19 bases left between them. The CDR3 sequence: CASKVGLRLRTQYF. CDR3 sequence (DNA): TGTGCCAGCAAGGTCGGGCTTCGTTTGAGGACCCAGTACTTC.

At least ten counts were recorded for this clonotype. The chain joins TRBV7-9 to TRBJ2-7; D perhaps matches TRBD1 (6 bases). The V gene lost 0 bases and the J gene lost 0 bases, with 12 bases spanning the gap. Germline V gene sequence: CDR1 SEHNR, CDR2 FQNEAQ (reference sequence). This CDR3 region has 16 residues. CDR3 nucleotide sequence: TGTGCCAGCAGCTTAGCGCCAGGCAGGGGCTCCTACGAGCAGTACTTC. Its translation is CASSLAPGRGSYEQYF.

There are many counts of this clonotype. The genes are TRBV20-1 and TRBJ1-1; TRBD1 agrees at 7 bases. Germline V lookup: CDR1 DFQATT, CDR2 SNEGSKA (reference sequence). V dropped 0 bases and J dropped 5; count of bases not matched to a gene: 9. This CDR3 comprises 15 residues. The CDR3 sequence is CSARDPDRVWTEAFF. The CDR3, as DNA: TGCAGTGCTAGAGATCCCGACAGGGTTTGGACTGAAGCTTTCTTT.

In its sample, this clonotype was seen a few times. The chain links TRBV5-1 to TRBJ2-7; 14 bases match TRBD2. Germline V gene lookup returns CDR1 SGHRS and CDR2 YFSETQ. This CDR3 spans 17 amino acids. The J segment lost 0 bases and the V segment lost 9 bases, leaving 11 bases of the junction unmatched. CDR3 nucleotide sequence: TGCGCCATGCAGACTAGCGGGAGGGAGGGGCTCTCCTACGAGCAGTACTTC. This translates into CAMQTSGREGLSYEQYF.

The CDR3 DNA is TGCGCCAGCAGCCACCGCGGGGGGCAAGAGACCCAGTACTTC. It encodes CASSHRGGQETQYF. The chain links TRBV5-1 to TRBJ2-5, with TRBD2 identical over 8 bases. The CDR3 is made up of 14 amino acids. The V gene end was trimmed by 4 bases and the J gene end by 2 bases; junction bases not matched to a gene: 4. CDR1 and CDR2 (germline): SGHRS, YFSETQ.

This clonotype was observed at least ten times. The chain couples TRBV24-1 to TRBJ1-1, with no clear D. Germline CDR1 KGHDR, CDR2 SFDVKD. The CDR3 loop spans 13 amino acids. Deletions cut 7 bases from V and 4 bases from J, with 12 bases between. CDR3 DNA sequence: TGTGCCACCAGCCCCGGAGGGTCCACTGAAGCTTTCTTT. Translating gives CATSPGGSTEAFF.

The chain has TRBV30 and TRBJ2-7; TRBD1 might be the D (5 bases). Deletions cut 0 bases from V and 7 bases from J, with 13 bases between. Germline V gives CDR1 GTSNPN, CDR2 SVGIG (reference sequence). There are 13 residues in the CDR3. The CDR3 region is CAWSVQVQREQYF. The CDR3 bases are TGTGCCTGGAGTGTACAGGTCCAGAGGGAGCAGTACTTC.

The chain has TRBV18 and TRBJ2-5; D is uncertain. Per the germline V gene, CDR1 is KGHSH and CDR2 is LQKENI. The CDR3 is 12 residues long. V was trimmed by 2 bases and J by 3 bases, leaving 4 bases between them. The CDR3 is CASSPFKETQYF. The DNA for the CDR3 is TGTGCCAGCTCACCATTCAAAGAGACCCAGTACTTC.

This clonotype has at least ten counts. The J gene is TRBJ2-1, the V gene TRBV7-9, with 10 bases identical to TRBD1. Unmatched junction bases numbered 9, after V lost 3 bases and J lost 4 bases. CDR1 is SEHNR, CDR2 FQNEAQ, per germline (reference sequence). CDR3 length: 17 residues. CDR3: CASSFPRTGGVYNEQFF. CDR3 DNA sequence: TGTGCCAGCAGCTTCCCTAGGACAGGGGGTGTTTACAATGAGCAGTTCTTC.